This T cell receptor (beta chain) is drawn from a study of blood T cell repertoires in COVID-19. Background on the study: Whether acute or convalescent, the COVID-19 samples came from the United States, Italy and Spain.

Recruitment covered 20 to 25 US areas and drew participants whose ages spanned roughly 18 to 89 years. Categorization into cohorts depended on clinical history that participants reported. CDR3 length equals 19 residues. J was trimmed by 2 bases and V by 0 bases; bases with no gene match: 9. Germline assignment: CDR1 MNHEY and CDR2 SVGEGT. Methods used by the authors: Researchers report that nucleated cell counts were estimated from reference gene primer amplification. Assay used: immunoSEQ multiplex PCR; TCRdb lists only in-frame clones, some missing. The DNA was the basis for D and trimming; V, J and clone size are from that table. The repertoire includes 150,000 to 200,000 clones, around 84% of them detected once, and about 8.6% sits in the top ten.

The V call is TRBV6-2 or TRBV6-3, the J call TRBJ2-7; 14 bases are a match to TRBD2. The receptor was isolated from a woman between 45 and 60 years old who had recovered from COVID-19. The sample comprised PBMCs or T cells enriched from blood (not recorded which). The CDR3 sequence: CASSYSVGTSGGRPYEQYF. As DNA, the CDR3 is TGTGCCAGCAGTTACTCGGTCGGGACTAGCGGGGGACGACCCTACGAGCAGTACTTC.